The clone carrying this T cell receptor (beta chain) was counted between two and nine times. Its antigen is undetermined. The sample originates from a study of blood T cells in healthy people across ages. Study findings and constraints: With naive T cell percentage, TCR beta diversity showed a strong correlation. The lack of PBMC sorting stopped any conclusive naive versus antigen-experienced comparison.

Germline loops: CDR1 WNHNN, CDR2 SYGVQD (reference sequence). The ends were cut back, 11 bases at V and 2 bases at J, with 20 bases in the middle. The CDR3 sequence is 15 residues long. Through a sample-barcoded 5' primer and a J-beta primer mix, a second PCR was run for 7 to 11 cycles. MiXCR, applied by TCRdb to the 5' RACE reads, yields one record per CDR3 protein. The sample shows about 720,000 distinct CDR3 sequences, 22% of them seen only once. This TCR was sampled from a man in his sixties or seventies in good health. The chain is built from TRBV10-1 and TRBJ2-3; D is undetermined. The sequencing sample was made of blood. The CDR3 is CAGPSTQSYTDTQYF. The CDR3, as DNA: TGCGCCGGACCCTCGACTCAATCATACACAGATACGCAGTATTTT.